The 27 T cell receptor beta chains given below trace back to one sample, sequenced in a study of T cells in Graves' hyperthyroidism and ophthalmopathy. The TCR beta CDR3 regions underwent amplification using RNA transcripts as the source. In the first-round RT-PCR of the TCR CDR3, the HTBI primer set was used. TCRdb re-called the multiplex PCR reads through MiXCR, storing one row per CDR3 protein. Of about 840,000 distinct CDR3 sequences detected, over 35% appear once; the ten largest clones hold 7% to 10%. The sequencing sample was made of blood. The receptors were sampled from a man aged 18 to 35 with Graves' hyperthyroidism.

With regard to this clonotype: A clone one base away is much larger, so this may be a read error. The chain combines TRBV20-1 with TRBJ1-1; the match to TRBD1 covers 9 bases. V dropped 3 bases and J dropped 7; count of bases not matched to a gene: 9. CDR3 length equals 14 residues. Per germline, CDR1 DFQATT and CDR2 SNEGSKA (reference sequence). The CDR3 DNA is TGCAGTGCTAGGCGGACAGGGGAGGACATTGAAGCTTTCTTT. This sequence encodes CSARRTGEDIEAFF.

This clonotype was seen more than once but under ten times. The chain employs TRBV11-1 and TRBJ1-1, with D hard to call. The CDR3 extends over 14 amino acids. V was shortened by 3 bases and J by 4 bases, with 12 bases between the two germline ends. CDR1 and CDR2 (germline): SGHAT, FQDESV (reference sequence). The CDR3 reads CASSFSEGGTEAFF. CDR3 bases: TGTGCCAGCAGCTTTTCCGAGGGCGGCACTGAAGCTTTCTTT.

This clonotype was detected a few times. The V call is TRBV7-2, the J call TRBJ1-5; D is uncertain. V dropped 5 bases and J dropped 6 bases, with 8 bases sitting between them. CDR1 and CDR2 (germline): SGHTA, FQGNSA. The CDR3 totals 12 residues. The CDR3 nucleotides read TGTGCCAGCAGCCCGTTATTTCAGCCCCAGCATTTT. Its translation is CASSPLFQPQHF.

This chain joins TRBV5-6 and TRBJ1-2; D is ambiguous. From germline, CDR1 is SGHDT and CDR2 YYEEEE. V dropped 4 bases and J dropped 3 bases, with 16 bases sitting between them. This CDR3 comprises 15 residues. The CDR3: CASSRPRRMDYGYTF. CDR3 DNA sequence: TGTGCCAGCAGCAGACCCCGTAGAATGGACTATGGCTACACCTTC.

The V and J genes are TRBV7-6 and TRBJ2-5; tentative D call: TRBD1 (7 bases). The V and J ends lost 5 bases and 4 bases respectively, with 17 bases between them. CDR3 length: 15 amino acids. Germline-derived CDR1 and CDR2 are SGHVS and FNYEAQ. The CDR3 loop reads CASSQEGARGETQYF. The CDR3, as DNA: TGTGCCAGCAGCCAGGAGGGGGCGCGAGGAGAGACCCAGTACTTC.

The rearrangement links TRBV12-3 or TRBV12-4 to TRBJ1-3; the match to TRBD1 covers 8 bases. CDR3 size: 15 residues. Trimming removed 6 bases from V and 6 bases from J; junction bases left unmatched: 10. CDR3 coding DNA: TGTGCCAGCAGCCCCTCCACAGGGGGAGAAAACACCATATATTTT. As protein: CASSPSTGGENTIYF.

This clonotype was observed a handful of times. The chain carries TRBV12-3 or TRBV12-4 and TRBJ1-4; no firm D call. V lost 6 bases and J 4 bases, leaving 12 bases between the germline ends. CDR3 size: 14 residues. The CDR3 DNA is TGTGCCAGCAGAACCGGGCCCGTTAATGAAAAACTGTTTTTT. Residues: CASRTGPVNEKLFF.

This clonotype occurred a few times. The chain couples TRBV5-1 to TRBJ2-7; 12 bases are shared with TRBD1. The J segment lost 6 bases and the V segment lost 0 bases, leaving 10 bases of the junction unmatched. CDR1 is SGHRS and CDR2 is YFSETQ in the germline V gene. The CDR3 is made up of 17 amino acids. The chain's CDR3 is CASSLGRDRGLGSEQYF. CDR3 DNA: TGCGCCAGCAGCTTGGGACGGGACAGGGGGCTCGGCAGCGAGCAGTACTTC.

This clonotype has ten or more counts. The chain recombines TRBV7-6 with TRBJ1-3, with 8 bases identical to TRBD1. Germline CDR1 SGHVS, CDR2 FNYEAQ. V lost 5 bases to trimming and J lost 2 bases; unmatched junction nucleotides: 2. The CDR3 runs to 14 residues. The chain's CDR3 is CASSQQGAGNTIYF. CDR3 bases: TGTGCCAGCAGCCAACAGGGGGCTGGAAACACCATATATTTT.

The chain has TRBV10-3 and TRBJ1-6; TRBD1 agrees at 10 bases. CDR1 and CDR2 from the germline V gene are ENHRY and SYGVKD. V lost 4 bases, J lost 6 bases, and 3 bases stayed unmatched. The CDR3 spans 15 residues. In DNA form, the CDR3 reads TGTGCCATCAGTGCCCGGGACAGGGGTAATTCACCCCTCCACTTT. Protein product: CAISARDRGNSPLHF.

The J gene is TRBJ2-7, the V gene TRBV7-9; D could derive from TRBD1 or TRBD2 (5 bases each). V was pared by 6 bases and J by 3 bases, with 12 bases between. Germline CDR1 reads SEHNR; CDR2 reads FQNEAQ (reference sequence). The CDR3 covers 13 residues. CDR3 coding DNA: TGTGCCAGCAGTCCATGGGACGGCTACGAGCAGTACTTC. It encodes CASSPWDGYEQYF. Full variable domain (rest looked up from reference TRBV7-9 and TRBJ2-7): DTGVSQNPRHKITKRGQNVTFRCDPISEHNRLYWYRQTLGQGPEFLTYFQNEAQLEKSRLLSDRFSAERPKGSFSTLEIQRTEQGDSAMYLCASSPWDGYEQYFGPGTRLTVT.

About this clonotype itself: The CDR3 ends on some other residue instead of the conserved phenylalanine or tryptophan, so this is likely a read error. The rearrangement joins TRBV9 to TRBJ1-1, with D possibly being TRBD1 (5 bases). CDR3 length equals 16 residues. V dropped 0 bases and J dropped 3 bases, with 15 bases sitting between them. Germline V gives CDR1 SGDLS, CDR2 YYNGEE. CDR3 coding DNA: TGTGCCAGCAGCGTAGGAGGCGGGGGAACGCACACTGAAGCTTTCTCT. Residues: CASSVGGGGTHTEAFS.

Worth noting for this clonotype: Sequence at one end of the junction differs from germline and may be a read error. V gene TRBV19 combines with J gene TRBJ2-2; either TRBD1 or TRBD2 may supply D (5 bases each). The germline gives CDR1 LNHDA, CDR2 SQIVND (reference sequence). This CDR3 comprises 16 residues. The CDR3 reads CASRAGANIGAGEPFF. CDR3 sequence (DNA): TGTGCCAGTAGGGCCGGGGCAAACATAGGGGCCGGGGAGCCGTTTTTT.

The J gene is TRBJ2-5, the V gene TRBV9; 9 nucleotides match TRBD1. J lost 5 bases, V lost 4 bases, and 12 bases had no gene match. Germline V lookup: CDR1 SGDLS, CDR2 YYNGEE. The CDR3 has 16 residues. The CDR3 is CASSQPGTGSFETQYF. Written as DNA, the CDR3 is TGTGCCAGCAGCCAACCCGGGACAGGGTCCTTCGAGACCCAGTACTTC.

This clonotype has more than one count but fewer than ten. The chain joins TRBV4-1 to TRBJ1-4; D unresolved. CDR3 length: 15 amino acids. V was cut by 0 bases and J by 1 base, with 6 bases left in between. The germline gives CDR1 MGHRA, CDR2 YSYEKL. This CDR3 is CASSQDPGTNEKLFF. For the CDR3, the DNA is TGCGCCAGCAGCCAAGATCCTGGAACTAATGAAAAACTGTTTTTT.

The V gene is TRBV2, the J gene TRBJ2-7; 7 bases agree with TRBD2. Germline V gives CDR1 SNHLY, CDR2 FYNNEI. J was trimmed by 1 base and V by 6 bases; bases with no gene match: 18. This CDR3 has 18 amino acids. DNA for the CDR3: TGTGCCAGCAGCCAAGATACACCGGGCGGGAGTAGATCCTACGAGCAGTACTTC. Amino acids: CASSQDTPGGSRSYEQYF.

This sequence joins TRBV10-3 and TRBJ1-1; 9 positions agree with TRBD1. Per germline, CDR1 ENHRY and CDR2 SYGVKD. V was clipped by 10 bases and J by 11 bases; unmatched bases: 2. The CDR3 is 9 residues long. DNA for the CDR3: TGTGCCACCGGGACAGGGGCTTTCTTT. Encoded protein: CATGTGAFF.

The gene calls are TRBV20-1 and TRBJ1-2; 7 bases line up with TRBD1. Per germline, CDR1 DFQATT and CDR2 SNEGSKA (reference sequence). J was trimmed by 4 bases and V by 3 bases; bases with no gene match: 8. This CDR3 region has 14 residues. Here the CDR3 DNA reads TGCAGTGCTAGTCGGGGGGACAGCGTCTATGGCTACACCTTC. This encodes CSASRGDSVYGYTF.

The chain joins TRBV4-1 to TRBJ2-7, with D perhaps assigned TRBD1 or TRBD2 (5 bases each). Germline-derived CDR1 and CDR2 are MGHRA and YSYEKL. Trimming removed 0 bases from V and 2 bases from J, with 20 bases in between. This CDR3 contains 18 residues. The CDR3 DNA reads as TGCGCCAGCAGCCAAGAGGGGGTATACGGGGCGCTGACCTACGAGCAGTACTTC. Encoded protein: CASSQEGVYGALTYEQYF.

As concerns this clonotype: The CDR3 does not end in the conserved phenylalanine or tryptophan, so this is likely a read error. The chain carries TRBV7-6 and TRBJ2-7; D possibly corresponds to TRBD1 (6 bases). V lost 0 bases, J lost 2 bases, and 8 bases lay in between. The CDR3 runs to 14 residues. CDR1 is SGHVS, CDR2 FNYEAQ, per germline. CDR3 protein: CASSLAGQTYEQYL. The CDR3 region has the DNA TGTGCCAGCAGCTTAGCCGGACAGACCTACGAGCAGTACCTC.

This clonotype has only a few counts. This chain joins TRBV9 and TRBJ2-5; tentatively, D is TRBD1 or TRBD2 (5 bases each). The CDR3 runs 14 residues. Germline-derived CDR1 and CDR2 are SGDLS and YYNGEE. V was trimmed by 3 bases and J by 5 bases, leaving 14 bases between them. DNA for the CDR3: TGTGCCAGCAGCGGAGGGACGTTCGGGGAGACCCAGTACTTC. This codes for CASSGGTFGETQYF.

This clonotype has just a few counts. The chain links TRBV5-6 to TRBJ1-2; TRBD1 is a possible D gene (6 bases). V was trimmed by 0 bases and J by 5 bases, leaving 14 bases between them. CDR1 is SGHDT and CDR2 is YYEEEE in the germline V gene. The CDR3 loop spans 15 amino acids. The CDR3 is CASSLVLQGGYGYTF. CDR3 coding DNA: TGTGCCAGCAGCTTGGTATTACAGGGAGGTTATGGCTACACCTTC. Using reference TRBV5-6 and TRBJ1-2 for the parts outside the CDR3, the full variable domain is DAGVTQSPTHLIKTRGQQVTLRCSPKSGHDTVSWYQQALGQGPQFIFQYYEEEERQRGNFPDRFSGHQFPNYSSELNVNALLLGDSALYLCASSLVLQGGYGYTFGSGTRLTVV.

This clonotype has only one observation. CDR3 protein: CASSEDGSGHYGYTF. The CDR3 coding sequence is TGTGCCAGCAGTGAGGACGGGAGCGGTCACTATGGCTACACCTTC. V usage is TRBV2 and J usage is TRBJ1-2; D not resolved. Trimming stripped 3 bases from V and 3 bases from J, with 14 bases between. The CDR3 totals 15 residues. Germline V gene lookup returns CDR1 SNHLY and CDR2 FYNNEI.

The genes are TRBV15 and TRBJ1-2; 9 nucleotides match TRBD1. V dropped 2 bases and J dropped 7; count of bases not matched to a gene: 11. Germline CDR1 reads LNHNV; CDR2 reads YYDKDF (reference sequence). CDR3 size: 16 residues. The CDR3 spells CATSRNRDREGLGYTF. The CDR3 region has the DNA TGTGCCACCAGCAGAAACCGGGACAGGGAAGGACTTGGCTACACCTTC. Variable domain in full (rest from reference TRBV15 and TRBJ1-2): DAMVIQNPRYQVTQFGKPVTLSCSQTLNHNVMYWYQQKSSQAPKLLFHYYDKDFNNEADTPDNFQSRRPNTSFCFLDIRSPGLGDTAMYLCATSRNRDREGLGYTFGSGTRLTVV.

Many counts were recorded for this clonotype. This rearrangement joins TRBV12-3 or TRBV12-4 to TRBJ1-1; D not resolved. The length of the CDR3 is 14 residues. V was shortened by 6 bases and J by 0 bases, with 11 bases between the two germline ends. The CDR3, as DNA: TGTGCCAGCAGGTACGAGCAGATGAACACTGAAGCTTTCTTT. Amino acids: CASRYEQMNTEAFF.

A note on this clonotype: The junction shows a germline mismatch at one end, possibly a read error. The chain couples TRBV29-1 to TRBJ1-3, with D tentatively TRBD1 (6 bases). Looked up from germline, CDR1 is SQVTM and CDR2 is ANQGSEA. The length of the CDR3 is 16 residues. This CDR3 is CSGEGGGPESGNTIYF. The DNA of the CDR3 is TGCAGCGGTGAAGGGGGGGGGCCGGAATCTGGAAACACCATATATTTT.

This clonotype showed up just a few times. The rearrangement uses TRBV20-1 and TRBJ2-7; the D is unclear. Trimming removed 6 bases at V and 2 bases at J, with 14 bases between. The CDR3 runs to 13 residues. Germline V lookup: CDR1 DFQATT, CDR2 SNEGSKA (reference sequence). The DNA of the CDR3 is TGCAGTGCCCCAGCTGGCGGTACCTACGAGCAGTACTTC. Translation gives CSAPAGGTYEQYF.